This T cell receptor beta chain was sequenced for a study of Graves' ophthalmopathy and Graves' hyperthyroidism. In the study overall: Sampling took place at initial diagnosis, with peripheral blood obtained before any treatment.

Study results and limitations: As the model predicted ophthalmopathy progression, it achieved a sensitivity of about 71% and a specificity of around 73%. Most expanded clonotypes in thyroid above 0.001 frequency also showed up in blood.

This clonotype was counted many times. Its antigen is unknown. Scientists amplified the TCR beta CDR3 regions from RNA transcripts. First-round RT-PCR with HTBI primers preceded a second-round multiplex PCR. Each CDR3 protein is one row after TCRdb ran MiXCR on the multiplex PCR reads. The top ten clones hold approximately 6.9% of a sample with roughly 610,000 distinct CDR3 sequences, 22% of them seen once. Germline-derived CDR1 and CDR2 are ENHRY and SYGVKD. V trimming: 8 bases; J trimming: 5 bases; junction bases outside the gene matches: 9. The CDR3 spans 14 residues. Clinical symptoms, serum thyroxine, TRAb, thyroid ultrasound and orbital computed tomography were relied on for diagnosis.

The gene calls are TRBV10-3 and TRBJ2-7, with 10 positions matching TRBD2. The receptor comes from a young woman with stable Graves' hyperthyroidism. Some clones in this sample may be carry-over from other donors' samples. Sample: peripheral blood. The CDR3 DNA sequence: TGTGCCATCGGCGGGACTAGCGAGTCCCACGAGCAGTACTTC. As protein: CAIGGTSESHEQYF.